This section outlines one T cell receptor beta chain sequence together with its context. The sample belongs to a study of blood T cell repertoires in COVID-19. The repertoire was sequenced with immunoSEQ multiplex PCR; TCRdb's copy has only in-frame clones and lacks some. The sample shows a few hundred thousand clones, 90% of them seen only once. This CDR3 region has 16 residues. Germline lookup yields CDR1 MNHEY and CDR2 SVGAGI. V dropped 4 bases and J dropped 5; count of bases not matched to a gene: 13. The chain has TRBV6-5 and TRBJ2-7; 8 positions match TRBD2. Sequencing input: PBMCs or T cells enriched from blood (not recorded which). This clonotype was sampled from a woman between 18 and 29 years old with acute COVID-19. Here the CDR3 DNA reads TGTGCCAGCAGTTCCCCTCCAAGCGGGAGTGTCGACGAGCAGTACTTC. Translated, it gives CASSSPPSGSVDEQYF.